This TCR beta chain was identified during a study of cytomegalovirus exposure and HLA in healthy donors. The donors were healthy bone marrow donors. The CDR3 covers 17 residues. Germline assignment: CDR1 SGDLS and CDR2 YYNGEE. With 7 bases removed from V and 0 bases from J, the gap between germline ends came to 17 bases. The PCR ran on 60 Vbeta and 13 Jbeta primers. The data were produced by immunoSEQ multiplex PCR, yet TCRdb's version contains in-frame clones alone and is incomplete. This sample has approximately 100,000 clones, with 75% to 85% found just once. Worth noting for this clone: Antigen unknown.

Findings and caveats of the study: Altogether, 164 TCR beta chains were recorded as cytomegalovirus-associated. According to an earlier analysis, most TCR beta V segments yielded productive rearrangements about 90% or about 30% of the time.

The clonotype was recovered from a woman aged 45-65 years in good health and CMV-seropositive. The source material was PBMCs. The V and J genes are TRBV9 and TRBJ2-6; D may be TRBD1 (5 bases). Written as DNA, the CDR3 is TGTGCCAGCTCATTGCCCAGGGAAAACTCTGGGGCCAACGTCCTGACTTTC. It specifies CASSLPRENSGANVLTF.